The rows below give T cell receptor beta chains drawn from one sample of a study of T cells in narcolepsy. Sequenced by immunoSEQ multiplex PCR; TCRdb stores in-frame clones only, minus some. This repertoire shows 35,000 or so clones, approximately 85% found once; its top ten account for under 2%. The source material was CD45RA- memory CD4+ T cells from PBMCs. The receptors stem from a human donor with narcolepsy. Both conserved end residues are trimmed from each CDR3.

v_gene	j_gene	CDR3aa
TRBV19	TRBJ1-2	ASRPLMGFYT
TRBV7-8	TRBJ1-2	ASSLVQGALGYT
TRBV10-2	TRBJ2-3	ASSEMRGGTDTQY
TRBV15	TRBJ1-4	ATSVGGAYEKLF
TRBV5-6	TRBJ1-5	ASTRGLAGPSQPQH
TRBV6-1	TRBJ1-2	ASSELGLGYT
TRBV5-1	TRBJ2-7	ASSLATDEQY
TRBV6-1	TRBJ1-1	ASSLWQATEAF
TRBV7-3	TRBJ2-7	ASSLAGQGIYEQY
TRBV23-1	TRBJ2-7	ASSRAGDYEQY
TRBV30	TRBJ2-2	AWAPVRSGELF
TRBV7-2	TRBJ1-2	ASSLDGSGYT
TRBV5-6	TRBJ2-3	ASSLGMGDTDTQY
TRBV7-2	TRBJ1-2	ASSLQSASGYT
TRBV4-2	TRBJ1-2	ASSHQDSLGLYGYT
TRBV5-5	TRBJ2-7	ASSSGDTYEQY
TRBV5-1	TRBJ2-7	ASSLQGLINEQY
TRBV9	TRBJ2-2	ASSVYGGNTGELF
TRBV28	TRBJ2-2	ASRRQGDTGELF
TRBV7-2	TRBJ1-4	ASSLVSGATNEKLF
TRBV6-1	TRBJ2-1	ASSEVPGGNNEQF
TRBV6-5	TRBJ2-2	ASSYDGTNTGELF
TRBV7-2	TRBJ2-7	ASSLVHQGYEQY
TRBV7-9	TRBJ2-7	ASSSGTELYEQY
TRBV10-2	TRBJ2-1	ASSLMGLNNEQF
TRBV5-1	TRBJ2-1	ASRRSGQGYNEQF
TRBV11-2	TRBJ2-1	ASSPRYNEQF
TRBV5-1	TRBJ2-7	ASSSDRAPYEQY
TRBV4-3	TRBJ1-5	ASSQDEAQPQH
TRBV7-3	TRBJ2-7	ASSLTKLAGGTYEQY
TRBV7-9	NA	ASSRDRDRVYEQY
TRBV4-3	TRBJ1-6	ASSQRPHSRGAYNSPLH
TRBV7-8	TRBJ1-2	ASSLALQGSPLGYT
TRBV5-1	TRBJ2-3	ASSSGTSGGARDTQY
TRBV7-3	TRBJ2-5	ASSYGQGGETQY
TRBV9	TRBJ2-3	ASSVQGVDTQY
TRBV5-8	TRBJ1-5	ASSRGARQPQH
TRBV13	TRBJ1-3	ASRTGGNTIY
TRBV7-3	TRBJ2-1	ASSLAPGNEQF
TRBV5-8	TRBJ1-4	ASSDSGGLDEKLF
TRBV7-9	TRBJ2-7	ASSYRASYEQY
TRBV6-5	TRBJ1-4	ASSYTQGVGYEKLF
TRBV7-2	TRBJ2-5	ASSSGAQTQY
TRBV6-5	TRBJ1-5	ASIGTGGQPQH
TRBV4-3	TRBJ1-3	ASSQDARSGNTIY
TRBV4-1	TRBJ2-6	ASSQDDHSGANVLT
TRBV2	NA	ASSGGFHDEQY
TRBV5-8	TRBJ1-5	ASSRGQNNQPQH
TRBV7-9	TRBJ2-2	ASSLAQRGQGGELF
TRBV6-5	TRBJ1-2	ASSYRGGKYGYT
TRBV10-3	TRBJ1-4	AISESRVGEKLF
TRBV28	TRBJ1-1	ASSLLPGQGNTEAF